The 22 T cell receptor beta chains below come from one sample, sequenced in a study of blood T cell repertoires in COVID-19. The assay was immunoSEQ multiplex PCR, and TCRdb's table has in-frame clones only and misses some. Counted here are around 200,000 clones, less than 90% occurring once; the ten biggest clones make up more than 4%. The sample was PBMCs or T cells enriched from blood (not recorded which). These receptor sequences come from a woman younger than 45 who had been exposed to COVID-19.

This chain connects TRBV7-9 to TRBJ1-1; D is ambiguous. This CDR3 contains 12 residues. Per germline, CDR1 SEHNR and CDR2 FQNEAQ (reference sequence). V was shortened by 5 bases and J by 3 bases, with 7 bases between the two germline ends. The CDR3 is CASSRRDTEAFF. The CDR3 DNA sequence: TGTGCCAGCAGCCGTCGAGACACTGAAGCTTTCTTT.

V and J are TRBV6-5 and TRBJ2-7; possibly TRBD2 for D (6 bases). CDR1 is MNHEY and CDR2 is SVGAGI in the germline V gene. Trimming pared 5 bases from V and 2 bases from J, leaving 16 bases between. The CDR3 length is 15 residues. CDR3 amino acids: CASSRVGGSTYEQYF. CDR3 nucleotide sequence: TGTGCCAGCAGTCGGGTCGGGGGAAGCACCTACGAGCAGTACTTC.

In DNA form, the CDR3 reads TGTGCCAGCAGAAACCAGGGTAACGAGCAGTTCTTC. As protein: CASRNQGNEQFF. The chain is built from TRBV6-5 and TRBJ2-1, with a tentative D call TRBD1 (5 bases). The V end was cut by 6 bases, the J end by 10 bases, with 13 bases between. Germline values: CDR1 MNHEY, CDR2 SVGAGI. The CDR3 consists of 12 residues.

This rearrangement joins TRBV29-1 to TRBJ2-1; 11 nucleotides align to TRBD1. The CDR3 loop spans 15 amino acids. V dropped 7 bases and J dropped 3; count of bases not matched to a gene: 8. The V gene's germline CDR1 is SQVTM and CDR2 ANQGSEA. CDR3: CSARRTGGFYNEQFF. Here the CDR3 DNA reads TGCAGCGCCCGAAGGACAGGGGGCTTCTACAATGAGCAGTTCTTC.

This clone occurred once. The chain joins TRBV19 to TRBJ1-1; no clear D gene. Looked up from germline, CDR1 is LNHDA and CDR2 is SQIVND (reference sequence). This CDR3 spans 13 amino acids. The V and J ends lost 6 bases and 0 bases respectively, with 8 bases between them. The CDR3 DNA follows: TGTGCCAGTAGGAGAATTCTGAACACTGAAGCTTTCTTT. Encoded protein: CASRRILNTEAFF.

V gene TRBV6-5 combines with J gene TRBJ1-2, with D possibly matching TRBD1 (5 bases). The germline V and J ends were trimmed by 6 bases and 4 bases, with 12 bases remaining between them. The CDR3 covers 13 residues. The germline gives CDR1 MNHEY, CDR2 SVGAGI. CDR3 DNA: TGTGCCAGCAGGGAGACAGCCCTCTATGGCTACACCTTC. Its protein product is CASRETALYGYTF.

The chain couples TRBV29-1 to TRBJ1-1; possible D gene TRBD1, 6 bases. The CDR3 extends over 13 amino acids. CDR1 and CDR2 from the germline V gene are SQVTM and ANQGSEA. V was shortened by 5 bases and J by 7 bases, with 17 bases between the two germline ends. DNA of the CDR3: TGCAGCGTTCGGCGAGGGGGGGGAGTTGAAGCTTTCTTT. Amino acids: CSVRRGGGVEAFF.

This chain's CDR3 is CASSVRGGSGDEQFF. The DNA for the CDR3 is TGTGCCAGCAGCGTAAGGGGTGGTAGCGGGGACGAGCAGTTCTTC. The V call is TRBV9, the J call TRBJ2-1; 8 nucleotides agree with TRBD2. CDR1 and CDR2 (germline): SGDLS, YYNGEE. The CDR3 loop spans 15 amino acids. V lost 1 base, J lost 10 bases, and 10 bases stayed unmatched.

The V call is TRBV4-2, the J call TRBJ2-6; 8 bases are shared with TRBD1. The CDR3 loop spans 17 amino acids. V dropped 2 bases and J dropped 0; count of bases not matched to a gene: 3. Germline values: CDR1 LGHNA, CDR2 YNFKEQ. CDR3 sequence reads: CASSQQGAFSGANVLTF. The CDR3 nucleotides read TGTGCCAGCAGCCAACAGGGGGCATTCTCTGGGGCCAACGTCCTGACTTTC.

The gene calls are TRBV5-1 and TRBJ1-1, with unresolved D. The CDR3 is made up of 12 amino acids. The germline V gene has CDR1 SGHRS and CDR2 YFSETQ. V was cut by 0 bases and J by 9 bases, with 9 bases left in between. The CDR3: CASSLEGVQAFF. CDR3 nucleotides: TGCGCCAGCAGCTTGGAGGGAGTTCAAGCTTTCTTT.

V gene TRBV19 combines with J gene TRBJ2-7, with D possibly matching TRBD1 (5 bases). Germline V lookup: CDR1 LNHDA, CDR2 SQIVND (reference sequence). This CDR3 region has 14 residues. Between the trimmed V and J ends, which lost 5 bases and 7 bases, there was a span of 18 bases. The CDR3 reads CASSDDASGFEQYF. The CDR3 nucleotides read TGTGCCAGTAGTGACGATGCCTCAGGGTTTGAGCAGTACTTC.

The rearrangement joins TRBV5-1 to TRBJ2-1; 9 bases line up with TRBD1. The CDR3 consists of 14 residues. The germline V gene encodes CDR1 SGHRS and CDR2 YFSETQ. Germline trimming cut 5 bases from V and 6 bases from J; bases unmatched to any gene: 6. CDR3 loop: CASRQGASGNEQFF. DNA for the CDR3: TGCGCCAGCAGACAGGGGGCTAGCGGCAATGAGCAGTTCTTC.

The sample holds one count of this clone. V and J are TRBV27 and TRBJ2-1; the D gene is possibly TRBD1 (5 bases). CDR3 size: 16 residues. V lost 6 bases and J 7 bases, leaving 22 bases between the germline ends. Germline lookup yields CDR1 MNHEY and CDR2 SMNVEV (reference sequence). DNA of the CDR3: TGTGCCAGCAGACCCGACAGTTACTGGTTTTGGAATGAGCAGTTCTTC. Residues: CASRPDSYWFWNEQFF.

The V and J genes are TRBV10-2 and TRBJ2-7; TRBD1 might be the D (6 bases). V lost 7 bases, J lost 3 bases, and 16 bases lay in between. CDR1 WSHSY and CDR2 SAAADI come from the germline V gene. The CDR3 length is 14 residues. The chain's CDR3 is CASTLDRTLYEQYF. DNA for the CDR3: TGCGCCAGCACGTTAGACAGGACCCTCTACGAGCAGTACTTC.

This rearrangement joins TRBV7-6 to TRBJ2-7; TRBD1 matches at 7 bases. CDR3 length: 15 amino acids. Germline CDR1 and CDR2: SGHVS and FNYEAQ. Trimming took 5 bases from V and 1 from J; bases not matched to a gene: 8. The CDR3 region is CASSPLTGRSYEQYF. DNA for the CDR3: TGTGCCAGCAGCCCGTTGACAGGGAGATCCTACGAGCAGTACTTC.

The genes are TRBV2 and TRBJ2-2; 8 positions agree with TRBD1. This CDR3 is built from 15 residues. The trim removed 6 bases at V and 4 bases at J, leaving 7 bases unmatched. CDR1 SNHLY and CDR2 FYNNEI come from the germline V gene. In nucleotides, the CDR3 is TGTGCCAGCAGACTCACGGACAGGGCCACCGGGGAGCTGTTTTTT. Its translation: CASRLTDRATGELFF.

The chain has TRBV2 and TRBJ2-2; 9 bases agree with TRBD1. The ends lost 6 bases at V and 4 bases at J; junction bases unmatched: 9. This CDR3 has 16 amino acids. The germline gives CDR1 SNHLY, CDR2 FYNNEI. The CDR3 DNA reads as TGTGCCAGCAGAGGAGGACAGGGGACAAGCACCGGGGAGCTGTTTTTT. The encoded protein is CASRGGQGTSTGELFF.

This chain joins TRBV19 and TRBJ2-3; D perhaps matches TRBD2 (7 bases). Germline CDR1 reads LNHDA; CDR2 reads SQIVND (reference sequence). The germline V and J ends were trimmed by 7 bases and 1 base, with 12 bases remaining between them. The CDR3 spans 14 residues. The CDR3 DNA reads TGTGCCAGTAATCCCGGGGGGCGCACAGATACGCAGTATTTT. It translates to CASNPGGRTDTQYF.

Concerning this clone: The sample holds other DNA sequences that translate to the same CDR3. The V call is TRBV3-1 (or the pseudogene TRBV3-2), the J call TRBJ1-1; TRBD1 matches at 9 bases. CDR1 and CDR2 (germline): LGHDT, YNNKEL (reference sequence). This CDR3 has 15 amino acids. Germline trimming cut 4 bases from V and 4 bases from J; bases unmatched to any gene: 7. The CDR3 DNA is TGTGCCAGCAGCCCTCTTACAGGGGGCGGCACTGAAGCTTTCTTT. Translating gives CASSPLTGGGTEAFF.

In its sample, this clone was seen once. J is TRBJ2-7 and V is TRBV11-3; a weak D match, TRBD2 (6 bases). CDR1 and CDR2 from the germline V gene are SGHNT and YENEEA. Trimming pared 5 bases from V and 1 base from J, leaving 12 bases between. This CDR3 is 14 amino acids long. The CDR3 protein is CASSGLASSYEQYF. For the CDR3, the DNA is TGTGCCAGCAGCGGCCTAGCGAGTTCCTACGAGCAGTACTTC. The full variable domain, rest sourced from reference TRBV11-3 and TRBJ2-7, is EAGVVQSPRYKIIEKKQPVAFWCNPISGHNTLYWYLQNLGQGPELLIRYENEEAVDDSQLPKDRFSAERLKGVDSTLKIQPAELGDSAVYLCASSGLASSYEQYFGPGTRLTVT.

The CDR3 reads CASSAGGGLNTEAFF. The CDR3 DNA sequence: TGTGCCAGCAGCGCGGGAGGGGGATTGAACACTGAAGCTTTCTTT. The chain is built from TRBV6-5 and TRBJ1-1, with TRBD1 as a possible D gene (6 bases). Per the germline V gene, CDR1 is MNHEY and CDR2 is SVGAGI. CDR3 size: 15 residues. V shed 6 bases and J shed 0 bases, with 14 bases lying between them.

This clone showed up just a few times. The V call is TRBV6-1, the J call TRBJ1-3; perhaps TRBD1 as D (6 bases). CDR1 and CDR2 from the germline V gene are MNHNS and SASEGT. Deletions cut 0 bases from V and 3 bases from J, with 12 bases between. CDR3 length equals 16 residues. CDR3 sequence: CASSEADRSLGNTIYF. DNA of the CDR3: TGTGCCAGCAGTGAAGCTGACAGGAGCCTTGGAAACACCATATATTTT.